Below, 5 T cell receptor beta chains from the same sample are listed, as sequenced in a study of blood T cell repertoires in COVID-19 (dated by TCRdb to the early 2020s). Receptors were amplified or captured by the immunoSEQ multiplex PCR assay. TCRdb carries this immuneACCESS record with in-frame sequences only. Its versions omit some clonotypes, under half of them owing to an unresolved V gene in the studies checked, with the rest unexplained. Across this sample there are 100,000 or so clones, with around four fifths seen only once. The ten largest clonotypes hold less than 10% of the sample. The sequenced material came from peripheral blood. The receptors derive from a man aged 35 to 55 with active or convalescent COVID-19.

There are a few counts of this clone. This CDR3 reads CASSPSGQGAGGNQPQHF. In DNA, the CDR3 is TGCGCCAGCAGCCCCTCGGGACAGGGGGCAGGCGGCAATCAGCCCCAGCATTTT. The V gene is TRBV5-1, the J gene TRBJ1-5, with 12 bases that match TRBD1. CDR3 length: 18 residues. CDR1 and CDR2 from the germline V gene are SGHRS and YFSETQ. The V and J ends lost 4 bases and 2 bases, in that order; junction bases with no gene match: 10.

The chain carries TRBV18 and TRBJ2-5, with D hard to call. The CDR3 runs to 13 residues. Germline assignment: CDR1 KGHSH and CDR2 LQKENI. V was cut by 2 bases and J by 2 bases, with 6 bases left in between. DNA of the CDR3: TGTGCCAGCTCACCAGGCAAACAAGAGACCCAGTACTTC. This sequence encodes CASSPGKQETQYF.

The rearrangement links TRBV10-1 to TRBJ1-1; maybe TRBD1 (6 bases). The length of the CDR3 is 15 residues. V lost 1 base and J lost 8, with 17 bases in between. Germline V gives CDR1 WNHNN, CDR2 SYGVQD (reference sequence). CDR3 nucleotide sequence: TGCGCCAGCAGTGAGTACAGGGTAGGAGTGAGCGAAGCTTTCTTT. This translates into CASSEYRVGVSEAFF.

The chain joins TRBV27 to TRBJ2-3, with 9 bases aligning to TRBD2. This CDR3 comprises 17 residues. CDR1 and CDR2 from the germline V gene are MNHEY and SMNVEV (reference sequence). The trim removed 3 bases at V and 1 base at J, leaving 8 bases unmatched. CDR3 loop: CASSFLGAGGGTDTQYF. As DNA, the CDR3 is TGTGCCAGCAGTTTCCTAGGGGCGGGGGGGGGCACAGATACGCAGTATTTT.

This chain joins TRBV7-2 and TRBJ2-3; 8 bases are shared with TRBD2. CDR3 size: 14 residues. The junction had 9 bases not matched to a gene; V was cut back by 5 bases and J by 8 bases. Germline V gene lookup returns CDR1 SGHTA and CDR2 FQGNSA. CDR3 loop: CASSLLAGVVTQYF. The CDR3 DNA reads as TGTGCCAGCAGCCTCCTAGCGGGCGTAGTTACGCAGTATTTT.